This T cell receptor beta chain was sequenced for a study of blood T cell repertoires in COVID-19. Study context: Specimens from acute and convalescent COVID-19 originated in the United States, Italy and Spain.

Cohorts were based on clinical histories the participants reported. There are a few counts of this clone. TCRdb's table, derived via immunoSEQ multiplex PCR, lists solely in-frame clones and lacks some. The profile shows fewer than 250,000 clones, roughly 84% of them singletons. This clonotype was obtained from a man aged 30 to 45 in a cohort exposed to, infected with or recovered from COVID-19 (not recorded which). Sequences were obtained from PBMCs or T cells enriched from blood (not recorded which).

The CDR3: CASSFGLAGVEQFF. The CDR3 coding sequence is TGTGCCAGCAGCTTTGGCCTAGCGGGAGTAGAGCAGTTCTTC. The chain joins TRBV13 to TRBJ2-1; 10 nucleotides match TRBD2. The V gene end was trimmed by 3 bases and the J gene end by 10 bases; junction bases not matched to a gene: 6. The CDR3 runs to 14 residues. Per the germline V gene, CDR1 is PRHDT and CDR2 is FYEKMQ (reference sequence).